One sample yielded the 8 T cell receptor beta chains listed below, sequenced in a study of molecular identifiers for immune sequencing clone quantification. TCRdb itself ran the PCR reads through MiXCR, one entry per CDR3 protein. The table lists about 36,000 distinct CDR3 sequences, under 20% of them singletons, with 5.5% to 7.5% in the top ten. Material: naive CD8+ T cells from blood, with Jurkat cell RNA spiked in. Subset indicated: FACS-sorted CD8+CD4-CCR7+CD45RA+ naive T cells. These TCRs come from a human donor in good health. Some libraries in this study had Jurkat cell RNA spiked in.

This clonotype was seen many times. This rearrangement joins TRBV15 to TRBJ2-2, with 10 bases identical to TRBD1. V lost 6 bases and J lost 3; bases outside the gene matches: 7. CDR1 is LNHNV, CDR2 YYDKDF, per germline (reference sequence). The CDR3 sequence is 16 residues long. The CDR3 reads CATRDRGIGDTGELFF. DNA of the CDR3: TGTGCCACCAGGGACAGGGGGATAGGGGACACCGGGGAGCTGTTTTTT.

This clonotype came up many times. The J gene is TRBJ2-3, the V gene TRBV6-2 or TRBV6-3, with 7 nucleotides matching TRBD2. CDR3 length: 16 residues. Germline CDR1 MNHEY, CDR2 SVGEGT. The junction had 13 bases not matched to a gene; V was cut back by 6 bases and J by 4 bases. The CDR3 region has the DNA TGTGCCAGCAGCACCCCGGGGCGGGAGCTTTCAGATACGCAGTATTTT. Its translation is CASSTPGRELSDTQYF.

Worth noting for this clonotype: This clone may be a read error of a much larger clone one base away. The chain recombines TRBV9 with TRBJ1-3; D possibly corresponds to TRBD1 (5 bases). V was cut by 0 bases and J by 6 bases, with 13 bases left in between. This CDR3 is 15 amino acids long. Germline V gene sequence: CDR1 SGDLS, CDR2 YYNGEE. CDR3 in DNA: TGTGCCAGCAGCGTAGGCGGGGGGATAAAAAACACCATATATTTT. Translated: CASSVGGGIKNTIYF.

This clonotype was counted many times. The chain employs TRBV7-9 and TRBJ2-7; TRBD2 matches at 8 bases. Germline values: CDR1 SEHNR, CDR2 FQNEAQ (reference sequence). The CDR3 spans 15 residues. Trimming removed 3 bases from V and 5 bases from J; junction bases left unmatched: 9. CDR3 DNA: TGTGCCAGCAGCTTGGGTGGCGGGAGGAACGACGAGCAGTACTTC. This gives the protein CASSLGGGRNDEQYF.

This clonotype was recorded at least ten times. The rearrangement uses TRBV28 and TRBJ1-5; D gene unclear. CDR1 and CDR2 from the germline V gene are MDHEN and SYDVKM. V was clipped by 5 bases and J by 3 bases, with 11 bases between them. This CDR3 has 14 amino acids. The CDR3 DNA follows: TGTGCCAGCAGTCCACTCGGGGACAATCAGCCCCAGCATTTT. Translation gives CASSPLGDNQPQHF.

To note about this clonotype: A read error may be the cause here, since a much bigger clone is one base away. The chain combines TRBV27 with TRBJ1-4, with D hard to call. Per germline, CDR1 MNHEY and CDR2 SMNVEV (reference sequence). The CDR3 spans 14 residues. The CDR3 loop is CTSSLYATNEKLFF. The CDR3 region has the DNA TGTACCAGCAGTTTATATGCAACTAATGAAAAACTGTTTTTT.

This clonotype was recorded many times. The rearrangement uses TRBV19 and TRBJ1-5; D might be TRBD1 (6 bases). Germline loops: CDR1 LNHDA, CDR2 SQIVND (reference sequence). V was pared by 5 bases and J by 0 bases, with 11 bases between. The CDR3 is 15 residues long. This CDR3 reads CASSGQWRSNQPQHF. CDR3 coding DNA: TGTGCCAGTAGTGGACAGTGGCGTAGCAATCAGCCCCAGCATTTT.

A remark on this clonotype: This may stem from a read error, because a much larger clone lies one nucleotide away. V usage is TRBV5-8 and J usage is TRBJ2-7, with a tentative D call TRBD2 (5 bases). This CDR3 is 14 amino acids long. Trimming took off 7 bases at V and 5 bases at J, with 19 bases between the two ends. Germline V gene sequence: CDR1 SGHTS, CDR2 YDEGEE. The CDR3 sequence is CASGLGVLEDEQYF. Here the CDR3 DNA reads TGTGCCAGCGGCCTCGGGGTCCTAGAGGACGAGCAGTACTTC.